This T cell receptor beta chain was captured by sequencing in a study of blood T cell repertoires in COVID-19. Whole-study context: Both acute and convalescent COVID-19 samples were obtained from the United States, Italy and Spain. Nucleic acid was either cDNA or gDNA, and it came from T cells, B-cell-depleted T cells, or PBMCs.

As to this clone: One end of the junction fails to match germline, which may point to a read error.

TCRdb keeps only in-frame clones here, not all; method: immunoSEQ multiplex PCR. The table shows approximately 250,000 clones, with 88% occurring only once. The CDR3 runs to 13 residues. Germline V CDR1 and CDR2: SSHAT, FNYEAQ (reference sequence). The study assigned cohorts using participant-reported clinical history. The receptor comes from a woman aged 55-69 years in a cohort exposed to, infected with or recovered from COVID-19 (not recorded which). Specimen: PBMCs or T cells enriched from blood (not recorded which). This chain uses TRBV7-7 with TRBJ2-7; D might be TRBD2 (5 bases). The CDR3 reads CASSLSLGGEQYF. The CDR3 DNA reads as TGTGCTAGCAGCTTGAGTCTAGGAGGCGAGCAGTACTTC.